This is a list of T cell receptor beta chains from one sample in a study of Ad26.COV2.S vaccination and SARS-CoV-2 variants. Some clones are missing from TCRdb's copy, which holds only in-frame ones; the method was immunoSEQ multiplex PCR. The table has approximately 410,000 clones, approximately 87% seen once. The sample consisted of peripheral blood, taken in a trial of Ad26.COV2.S vaccine versus placebo. Receptor source: a person aged 18-60 years who received the Ad26.COV2.S COVID-19 vaccine or a placebo. Both conserved end residues are part of each CDR3. D genes are given only for firm matches. Some rows have no size entry. The others give once, few or many, or a class for an expanded clone.

J gene	D gene	clone size	V gene	CDR3 DNA	CDR3 protein
TRBJ2-5	TRBD2	.	TRBV14	TGTGCCAGCAGCCAAGACTGGCTAGCGGGGGGACAAGAGACCCAGTACTTC	CASSQDWLAGGQETQYF
TRBJ2-7	.	.	TRBV19	TGTGCCAGTAGCCACATCGGGGAGGTCTACGAGCAGTACTTC	CASSHIGEVYEQYF
TRBJ2-1	TRBD2	.	TRBV9	TGTGCCAGCAGCACCGGGACTAGCAGGTTCGATGAGCAGTTCTTC	CASSTGTSRFDEQFF
TRBJ2-3	.	.	TRBV30	TGTGCCTGGAGTCCTGGGGGGGGCTCCACAGATACGCAGTATTTT	CAWSPGGGSTDTQYF
TRBJ1-5	.	.	TRBV28	TGTGCCAGCAGTTTCTGGAGGGGATCGAGCAATCAGCCCCAGCATTTT	CASSFWRGSSNQPQHF
TRBJ2-2	TRBD2	.	TRBV7-6	TGTGCCAGCAGCTCTTCGGGGGGGATAGGGACCGGGGAGCTGTTTTTT	CASSSSGGIGTGELFF
TRBJ1-1	.	.	TRBV19	TGTGCCAGTAGTAAAGACCGTACCCGGGCCCAGTACCTGAACACTGAAGCTTTCTTT	CASSKDRTRAQYLNTEAFF
TRBJ2-7	.	.	TRBV30	TGTGCCTGGAGTCTGGGGTTTCGCTCCTACGAGCAGTACTTC	CAWSLGFRSYEQYF
TRBJ1-1	TRBD1	.	TRBV7-9	TGTGCCAGCAGCCCGACAGGGGCAGAATTGAACACTGAAGCTTTCTTT	CASSPTGAELNTEAFF
TRBJ1-1	.	.	TRBV3-1/TRBV3-2	TGTGCCAGCAGCCAAGGAGATAACACTGAAGCTTTCTTT	CASSQGDNTEAFF
TRBJ2-5	TRBD2	.	TRBV7-2	TGTGCCAGCAGCTCCCCAATCCAAGCGGGGCAAGAGACCCAGTACTTC	CASSSPIQAGQETQYF
TRBJ1-2	.	.	TRBV7-9	TGTGCCAGCAGCTTATTTGCCTCTTCAAACTATGGCTACACCTTC	CASSLFASSNYGYTF
TRBJ1-5	.	.	TRBV4-1	TGCGCCAGCAGCCAAGATTACATCAGCAATCAGCCCCAGCATTTT	CASSQDYISNQPQHF
TRBJ1-4	.	.	TRBV13	TGTGCCAGCACCCGGGGGGGCGGGGATGAAAAACTGTTTTTT	CASTRGGGDEKLFF
TRBJ2-3	.	.	TRBV10-3	TGTGCCATCAGTGAGTGGGCGGGGAATTTTGAAGATACGCAGTATTTT	CAISEWAGNFEDTQYF
TRBJ2-2	.	.	TRBV12-3/TRBV12-4	TGTGCCAGCAGTTTCCGGGCGGGCGGGGAGCTGTTTTTT	CASSFRAGGELFF
TRBJ1-5	.	.	TRBV3-1/TRBV3-2	TGTGCCAGCAGCCAAGGGGGCGAGGGGCCCCAGCATTTT	CASSQGGEGPQHF
TRBJ1-1	.	.	TRBV11-3	TGTGCCTCGGAGGGGAGGAACACTGAAGCTTTCTTT	CASEGRNTEAFF
TRBJ2-3	TRBD1	.	TRBV7-9	TGTGCCAGCAGCTTAGGTACAGGGGAGCCTAGCACAGATACGCAGTATTTT	CASSLGTGEPSTDTQYF
TRBJ2-3	TRBD1	few	TRBV7-6	TGTGCCAGCAGCTTATCCGGGACAGGGATCACAGATACGCAGTATTTT	CASSLSGTGITDTQYF
TRBJ2-2	TRBD2	.	TRBV10-3	TGTGCCATCAGTGAGTCAAGCGGGACTCTTAACGCCGGGGAGCTGTTTTTT	CAISESSGTLNAGELFF
TRBJ1-5	.	.	TRBV5-6	TGTGCCAGCAGCCTACGGTCTTCTAGCAATCAGCCCCAGCATTTT	CASSLRSSSNQPQHF
TRBJ1-3	.	.	TRBV7-2	TGTGCCAGCAGCTTCCGTGCAGGGACTGGAAACACCATATATTTT	CASSFRAGTGNTIYF
TRBJ2-2	.	.	TRBV30	TGTGCCTGGAGCGCCCGTTGGACCGGGGAGCTGTTTTTT	CAWSARWTGELFF
TRBJ1-2	TRBD1	.	TRBV5-5	TGTGCCAGCAGCTCCTCGGGACAGGGCTACTATGGCTACACCTTC	CASSSSGQGYYGYTF
TRBJ1-4	TRBD1	.	TRBV24-1	TGTGCCACCAGTGATGGAGGGACAGGGGGCACTAATGAAAAACTGTTTTTT	CATSDGGTGGTNEKLFF
TRBJ1-1	.	few	TRBV19	TGTGCCAGTAGCGTCACGGGCAGGGCTGAAGCTTTCTTT	CASSVTGRAEAFF
TRBJ1-2	.	.	TRBV6-2/TRBV6-3	TGTGCCAGCAGTTCATGGGACGGAGTCTATGGCTACACCTTC	CASSSWDGVYGYTF
TRBJ2-5	TRBD2	.	TRBV5-6	TGTGCCAGCAGCTTCCAACTAGCGGGGGGTAGCCAAGAGACCCAGTACTTC	CASSFQLAGGSQETQYF
TRBJ2-7	.	.	TRBV9	TGTGCCAGCGAGACCGGGGGTTTAAGGCTTGCCGAGCAGTACTTC	CASETGGLRLAEQYF
TRBJ2-7	.	.	TRBV28	TGTGCCAGCAGGGCCGGGACGTTGTCCTACGAGCAGTACTTC	CASRAGTLSYEQYF
TRBJ2-7	TRBD1	once	TRBV27	TGTGCCAGCAGTCCCACTCCAGGGGGTACCTACGAGCAGTACTTC	CASSPTPGGTYEQYF
TRBJ2-7	TRBD1	.	TRBV7-9	TGTGCCAGCAGCCCTCGGGACAGGGGTTCCCACGAGCAGTACTTC	CASSPRDRGSHEQYF
TRBJ2-7	.	.	TRBV11-1	TGTGCCAGCAGCTTAGGGACACCGCCCTACGAGCAGTACTTC	CASSLGTPPYEQYF
TRBJ2-7	TRBD2	.	TRBV7-8	TGTGCCAGCAGCGCGTGGACTAGCAGCGGCTACGAGCAGTACTTC	CASSAWTSSGYEQYF
TRBJ1-5	.	.	TRBV6-2/TRBV6-3	TGTGCCAGCAGTTACTGGGGCCCAGATGGTTTAAGTCAGCCCCAGCATTTT	CASSYWGPDGLSQPQHF
TRBJ2-7	TRBD2	once	TRBV5-1	TGCGTCAGCAGCCAATCTAGCGGGAACTACGAGCAGTACTTC	CVSSQSSGNYEQYF